This TCR beta chain was recorded in a study of T cell responses to AZD1222 COVID-19 vaccine (dated by TCRdb to 2020 to 2022). At the level of the whole study: A total of around 240 trial participants underwent TCR sequencing, of whom 200 to 220 had received two doses of AZD1222 and roughly 26 had received two doses of the MenACWY control vaccine. Enrollment into the trials was organized by age into subgroups of 18-55, 56-69 and 70-plus years, and those subgroups contained about 150, 27 and 61 TCR-sequenced participants, respectively. Results and caveats for the whole study, not just this receptor: A significant rise in spike-specific TCR breadth and depth was observed after two AZD1222 doses relative to day 0 and relative to MenACWY recipients. Conclusions about previously exposed vaccinees were limited because only 5 or 6 AZD1222 recipients were SARS-CoV-2 seropositive at baseline. Participants were mostly white British and included more females than males, and it was suggested by the authors that clonal diversity may have been underestimated. The 56-69-year group was small, and its depth increase did not reach significance, likely because of low power. Because no samples from the day 14 peak response were available, repertoires could be characterized only after the peak T cell response. The whole spike protein was spanned by vaccine-associated CD4 TCRs, and dominant responses were seen in regions 160-218 and 743-854. Reportedly, almost half of the unique spike-specific TCRs recognized epitopes lying outside the regions that are mutated in the B.1.351 and B.1.1.7 variants.

Note on this clone: Which antigen it targets is not known. Base qualities are not recorded, but no much larger clone differs from it by a single base.

The time point label corresponds to: about 28 days (+/-7) after the second vaccine dose. Because spike-specific TCR depth and breadth did not differ between the two schedules, AZD1222 recipients who got a second dose at roughly 4 weeks were pooled with those who got a second dose at roughly 12 weeks. Vaccinee samples were obtained from the UK trials COV001 and COV002, which included a single-blind randomized controlled phase 2/3 trial of AZD1222 (ChAdOx1 nCoV-19) in healthy adults. For TCRbeta chain sequencing, PBMC samples from trial participants were taken at day 0 and at day 28 after the second dose. The CDR3 regions of human TCRbeta chains were analyzed by immunosequencing. As for the authors' bioinformatics: Repertoire TCRs were checked for matches against a reference library of SARS-CoV-2-specific TCRs that had been generated using the MIRA antigen-specificity platform. Breadth was defined as the fraction of unique TCRs that were SARS-CoV-2-associated. Depth was defined as the fraction of total T cells that were SARS-CoV-2-associated. Each spike-specific TCR was assigned to its reactive spike region and to a CD4 or CD8 class using the MIRA data. Log10-transformed breadth and depth values were compared by one-way ANOVA with Sidak's multiple comparisons tests. Here the immuneACCESS table is served through TCRdb, limited to in-frame sequences with V and J called. Missing clones are a known gap in these copies; in checked studies unresolved V genes cover under half, and the rest lacks a known reason. D and trimming were read from the DNA, whereas the V and J calls and clone size are those reported in that table. In all, the sample holds about 180,000 clones, and around 90% of those were seen once. 1.5% to 2.5% of the sample belongs to the ten largest clones.

Sequences MNHEY (CDR1) and SMNVEV (CDR2) are obtained from the germline V gene (reference sequence). Trimmed from V: 5 bases; trimmed from J: 9 bases; junction bases lacking a gene match: 10. Counted from cysteine to phenylalanine, this CDR3 has 15 amino acids. Only CDR3 DNA remains: 45 bases, in frame from the first base. The source of this sequence is an adult who received the AZD1222 COVID-19 vaccine. The rearrangement combines TRBV27 with TRBJ2-1; 10 bases in the junction line up with TRBD2. The input for sequencing was peripheral blood, taken 28 days after the second AZD1222 dose. The CDR3 reads as follows: CASSKLSGRAGEQFF. In nucleotide form, the sequence is TGTGCCAGCAGTAAACTGAGCGGGAGGGCCGGTGAGCAGTTCTTC.